The rows below give T cell receptor beta chains drawn from one sample of a study of T cells in localized non-small cell lung cancer. The assay was immunoSEQ multiplex PCR, and TCRdb's table has in-frame clones only and misses some. Of 2,500 to 3,000 clones in the sample, approximately 22% were seen once. Sequencing was performed on lung tumor tissue, taken before any cancer treatment. These receptors were taken from a woman aged 40 to 75 with stage I lung adenocarcinoma. Both conserved end residues are part of each CDR3. A D gene is named only where the DNA matches it firmly. Clone size is not always given. Where it is, it says once, few, many or a class for expanded clones.

clone size	V gene	J gene	D gene	CDR3 DNA	CDR3 protein
few	TRBV19	TRBJ2-3	TRBD1	TGTGCCAGTAGCTCCCGGACAGGGGGCACAGATACGCAGTATTTT	CASSSRTGGTDTQYF
medium-sized	TRBV6-8	TRBJ2-3	-	TGTGCCAGCTCCAGGGACAGCACAGATACGCAGTATTTT	CASSRDSTDTQYF
few	TRBV6-8	TRBJ1-6	-	TGTGCCAGCAGTTACCAAGACAGGACGGGGTCACCCCTCCACTTT	CASSYQDRTGSPLHF
few	TRBV6-8	TRBJ1-1	-	TGTGCCAGCAGTTTCCGGAGGGTCACTGAAGCTTTCTTT	CASSFRRVTEAFF
-	TRBV18	TRBJ1-6	TRBD1	TGTGCCAGCTCACCAGAGACAGGGAGGAATTCACCCCTCCACTTT	CASSPETGRNSPLHF
few	TRBV9	TRBJ1-6	-	TGTGCCAGCAGAGTGATTAGGGTCCCGGCCCTCCACTTT	CASRVIRVPALHF
-	TRBV28	TRBJ2-7	-	TGTGCCAGCAGTTTGCGACCGGGACGCCGGGACCACGAGCAGTACTTC	CASSLRPGRRDHEQYF
few	TRBV6-8	TRBJ2-2	-	TGTGCCAGCAGTTATTCGTTTCAAGAGGGGCTGTTTTTT	CASSYSFQEGLFF
medium-sized	TRBV9	TRBJ1-6	TRBD1	TGTGCCAGCAGCGTAGTTGGCAGGGGGAATTCACCCCTCCACTTT	CASSVVGRGNSPLHF
-	TRBV6-8	TRBJ2-6	TRBD1	TGTGCCAGCAGTTACTCGATAAGGGACAGGGTTAACTCTGGGGCCAACGTCCTGACTTTC	CASSYSIRDRVNSGANVLTF
few	TRBV9	TRBJ1-2	-	TGTGCCAGCAGCGTAGTGGTGGGGAATGGCTACACCTTC	CASSVVVGNGYTF
few	TRBV9	TRBJ1-3	-	TGTGCCAGCAGGACACCGAGCTCTGGAAACACCATATATTTT	CASRTPSSGNTIYF
-	TRBV9	TRBJ1-1	TRBD1	TGTGCCAGCAGCCCCAAGTCGACAGGGACGAACACTGAAGCTTTCTTT	CASSPKSTGTNTEAFF
-	TRBV6-8	TRBJ2-5	-	TGTGCCAGCAGCCGCTTTTGGGGTGAGGAGGAGACCCAGTACTTC	CASSRFWGEEETQYF
-	TRBV9	TRBJ2-2	TRBD1	TGTGCCAGCAGAAGACAGGGGAACACCGGGGAGCTGTTTTTT	CASRRQGNTGELFF
-	TRBV5-1	TRBJ1-4	TRBD1	TGCGCCAGCAGCTTCAGCCCAGGGGGCGATGAAAAACTGTTTTTT	CASSFSPGGDEKLFF
few	TRBV1	TRBJ2-1	-	TGCGCCAGCAGCCAAGAGAGGACTAGCGGGAATGAGCAGTTCTTC	CASSQERTSGNEQFF
-	TRBV6-8	TRBJ1-1	TRBD1	TGTGCCAGCAGTTACTCCCGGACAGGGGGACTGAACACTGAAGCTTTCTTT	CASSYSRTGGLNTEAFF
few	TRBV30	TRBJ2-7	TRBD1	TGTGCCTGGGCCCGGACAGGGCCGTACGAGCAGTACTTC	CAWARTGPYEQYF
few	TRBV6-8	TRBJ2-3	TRBD2	TGTGCCAGTCGTCCTAGCGGGGGGGCGTCAGATACGCAGTATTTT	CASRPSGGASDTQYF
-	TRBV11-3	TRBJ2-1	TRBD2	TGTGCCAGCAGCTTAGAAGGAGCGGGGGGTGGGAATGAGCAGTTCTTC	CASSLEGAGGGNEQFF
-	TRBV9	TRBJ1-6	-	TGTGCCAGCAGCGTAGTAGGGGTCGGAAATTCACCCCTCCACTTT	CASSVVGVGNSPLHF
few	TRBV11-3	TRBJ2-7	-	TGTGCCAGCAGCTTATACAGACCCCCCTACGAGCAGTACTTC	CASSLYRPPYEQYF
once	TRBV29-1	TRBJ1-3	-	TGCAGCGTTGCCCGAGGGGGGGCTGGAAACACCATATATTTT	CSVARGGAGNTIYF
-	TRBV11-3	TRBJ2-1	-	TGTGCCAGCAGCTTGGGGTTGAGGGTACCCTACAATGAGCAGTTCTTC	CASSLGLRVPYNEQFF
-	TRBV19	TRBJ2-2	-	TGTGCCAGTACCCTCACGATGAACACCGGGGAGCTGTTTTTT	CASTLTMNTGELFF
-	TRBV11-3	TRBJ2-3	-	TGTGCCAGCAGCTTAGAGGGCGGGAGCACAGATACGCAGTATTTT	CASSLEGGSTDTQYF
few	TRBV11-3	TRBJ2-1	TRBD2	TGTGCCAGCAGCTTACTAGCGGGGGGATATGAGCAGTTCTTC	CASSLLAGGYEQFF
once	TRBV6-8	TRBJ2-2	TRBD2	TGTGCCAGCCACCTGGGGGCTAGCGGGCTGACCGGGGAGCTGTTTTTT	CASHLGASGLTGELFF
medium-sized	TRBV6-8	TRBJ2-7	-	TGTGCCAGCAGTTACGGGCAGGGAGGCTACGAGCAGTACTTC	CASSYGQGGYEQYF
-	TRBV6-7	TRBJ1-2	TRBD1	TGTGCCAGCACCCACAGGGGTCGCAACTATGGCTACACCTTC	CASTHRGRNYGYTF
-	TRBV10-2	TRBJ2-7	-	TGCGCCAGCAGTGAGTCGACGTCAGGGGTCGACGAGCAGTACTTC	CASSESTSGVDEQYF
-	TRBV25-1	TRBJ2-6	-	TGTGCCAGCACTCAGGGACCACTCTCTGGGGCCAACGTCCTGACTTTC	CASTQGPLSGANVLTF
few	TRBV6-8	TRBJ2-2	-	TGTGCCAGCAGTTACTCAGGCACCGGGGAGCTGTTTTTT	CASSYSGTGELFF
-	TRBV18	TRBJ2-7	-	TGTGCCAGCTCACCGGACGGGGTGAGGGCCTACGAGCAGTACTTC	CASSPDGVRAYEQYF
-	TRBV30	TRBJ2-1	TRBD1	TGTGCCTGGAGTCCCCGGGACAGGGGGCGAGTTGGTGAGCAGTTCTTC	CAWSPRDRGRVGEQFF